Listed below are T cell receptor beta chains from one sample, sequenced in a study of liver allograft versus peripheral blood T cells. One entry per CDR3 protein results from TCRdb running MiXCR on the reads. The sample carries roughly 8,000 distinct CDR3 sequences, about a fifth recorded once. Receptors were obtained from a human patient who had a liver transplant. Certain T cells may be donor cells from the graft. The CDR3 runs from the conserved cysteine through the conserved F or W. Each record gives: D gene, clone size, J gene, V gene, CDR3 DNA, CDR3 protein. The D gene is left open where the match is weak. Some rows have no size entry. The others give once, few or many, or a class for an expanded clone.

D: TRBD1
size: many
J: TRBJ2-7
V: TRBV15
DNA: TGTGCCACCAGCAGAGACAGGGGGACCGTTAACGAGCAGTACTTC
CDR3: CATSRDRGTVNEQYF

D: NA
size: many
J: TRBJ1-1
V: TRBV7-3
DNA: TGTGCCAGCAGCGAACGACCAGGGTTCGACACTGAAGCTTTCTTT
CDR3: CASSERPGFDTEAFF

D: TRBD2
size: medium-sized
J: TRBJ2-2
V: TRBV12-3/TRBV12-4
DNA: TGTGCCAGCAGACTAGCGGGGGTAGGCACCGGGGAGCTGTTTTTT
CDR3: CASRLAGVGTGELFF

D: TRBD2
size: medium-sized
J: TRBJ2-7
V: TRBV6-1
DNA: TGTGCCAGCAGTGAAGCCCTTAGCGGGAGCTCCTACGAGCAGTACTTC
CDR3: CASSEALSGSSYEQYF

D: NA
size: medium-sized
J: TRBJ2-3
V: TRBV6-5
DNA: TGTGCCAGCAGCAGAAACACAGATACGCAGTATTTT
CDR3: CASSRNTDTQYF

D: TRBD2
size: NA
J: TRBJ2-7
V: TRBV7-2
DNA: TGTGCCAGCAGCTCGAGAGGGGCCAGCGGGGGTTACGAGCAGTACTTC
CDR3: CASSSRGASGGYEQYF

D: NA
size: NA
J: TRBJ2-1
V: TRBV20-1
DNA: TGCAGTGCTAGGTTACCTAGGGTCGATGGAAATGAGCAGTTCTTC
CDR3: CSARLPRVDGNEQFF

D: TRBD2
size: medium-sized
J: TRBJ2-3
V: TRBV6-5
DNA: TGTGCCAGCAGGAATAGCGGGGCAAGCACAGATACGCAGTATTTT
CDR3: CASRNSGASTDTQYF

D: NA
size: many
J: TRBJ2-3
V: TRBV19
DNA: TGTGCCAGTAGTACGAACTTACAGCGTACAGATACGCAGTATTTT
CDR3: CASSTNLQRTDTQYF

D: NA
size: NA
J: TRBJ2-2
V: TRBV9
DNA: TGTGCCAGCAGCTTGTGGGGCTTCACCGGGGAGCTGTTTTTT
CDR3: CASSLWGFTGELFF

D: NA
size: NA
J: TRBJ2-7
V: TRBV20-1
DNA: TGCAGTGCTCCTCCTCGGGGCGGCTACGAGCAGTACTTC
CDR3: CSAPPRGGYEQYF

D: TRBD2
size: few
J: TRBJ2-3
V: TRBV20-1
DNA: TGCAGTGCTAGTCCCCCATCGGGAGGTGGAGATACGCAGTATTTT
CDR3: CSASPPSGGGDTQYF

D: TRBD2
size: medium-sized
J: TRBJ2-7
V: TRBV6-6
DNA: TGTGCCAGCACTAATATAGGCGCGGGAGTCCCCTACGAGCAGTACTTC
CDR3: CASTNIGAGVPYEQYF